This is a list of T cell receptor beta chains from one sample in a study of blood T cells in healthy people across ages. TCRdb re-called the 5' RACE reads with MiXCR, one entry per CDR3 protein. The table lists roughly 1.7 million distinct CDR3 sequences, roughly 32% of them singletons. The sequencing input was blood. The receptors shown here come from a woman in her twenties or thirties in good health. Each CDR3 is given with its conserved first and last residue. Each record gives: D gene, clone size, J gene, V gene, CDR3 DNA, CDR3 protein. The D gene is left open where the match is weak. The size entry is marked missing in some rows and otherwise reads once, few, many or a size class.

- few TRBJ2-3 TRBV6-2/TRBV6-3 TGTGCCAGCAGTCCACATCTAGGTGGATTAACGCTTGATACGCAGTATTTT CASSPHLGGLTLDTQYF
- - TRBJ2-1 TRBV7-2 TGTGCCAGCAAGTATCTGTCCTACAATGAGCAGTTCTTC CASKYLSYNEQFF
- - TRBJ2-1 TRBV4-1 TGCGCCAGCAGCCCTCCTAGCGGGACAGGGAAAGAGGAGCAGTTCTTC CASSPPSGTGKEEQFF
- - TRBJ1-4 TRBV25-1 TGTGCCAGCAGTGGGACCGGGACACTCAATGAAAAACTGTTTTTT CASSGTGTLNEKLFF
TRBD2 - TRBJ2-1 TRBV10-3 TGTGCCATCAGTGAGTCGGGAAGGTTGGCTAGCGGGAGGTCTGAGCAGTTCTTC CAISESGRLASGRSEQFF
TRBD2 - TRBJ2-2 TRBV2 TGTGCCAGCCTAGCGGGAAGGGCCACCGGGGAGCTGTTTTTT CASLAGRATGELFF
TRBD2 many TRBJ2-7 TRBV13 TGTGCCAGCAGCTCAAGTCGGGAAGCGGGAGGCAGGTCTACCTACGAGCAGTACTTC CASSSSREAGGRSTYEQYF
- - TRBJ2-7 TRBV4-2 TGTGCCAGCAGCCAAGGGAAGGAGGGGCCCGAATGGGAGCAGTACTTC CASSQGKEGPEWEQYF
- few TRBJ2-6 TRBV5-1 TGCGCCAGCAGCTTGGGACAGTACAACTCTGGGGCCAACGTCCTGACTTTC CASSLGQYNSGANVLTF
- few TRBJ1-1 TRBV5-1 TGCGCCAGCAGCTTACCCCGAGAAAGGAATTTTCGCTCTGAAGCTTTCTTT CASSLPRERNFRSEAFF
- - TRBJ2-3 TRBV19 TGTGCCAGCCGCGAGGGGGAAACTAGCACAGATACGCAGTATTTT CASREGETSTDTQYF
TRBD1 - TRBJ1-1 TRBV27 TGTGCCAGCATGCTTCAGACAGGGCGGGAAGCTTTCTTT CASMLQTGREAFF
TRBD1 - TRBJ2-7 TRBV6-1 TGTGCCAGCACGAAAGGGGGCTCGGGCTCCATCTCCTACGAGCAGTACTTC CASTKGGSGSISYEQYF
TRBD2 few TRBJ2-7 TRBV27 TGTGCCAGCAGTTTACAAGGAGCGGGAGGGCCACGGGAGCAGTACTTC CASSLQGAGGPREQYF
- - TRBJ2-7 TRBV5-1 TGCGCCAGCAGCCGATCAGATTACGAGCAGTACTTC CASSRSDYEQYF
- few TRBJ1-2 TRBV7-9 TGTGCCAGCAGCTTACCGGCTTTCCTACAGGGACTTGGCGGCTACACCTTC CASSLPAFLQGLGGYTF
- - TRBJ1-2 TRBV3-1 TGTGCCAGCAGCCAAAGAATCAGGATCCCGCGCGGCTACACCTTC CASSQRIRIPRGYTF
- - TRBJ2-5 TRBV20-1 TGCAGCTTAGACGGGGGTGAGGCCCAGTACTTC CSLDGGEAQYF
- - TRBJ2-7 TRBV4-2 TGTGCCAGCAGCCAAGAACAGGACGGACGGTACGAGCAGTACTTC CASSQEQDGRYEQYF
TRBD1 many TRBJ2-4 TRBV29-1 TGCAGCGTTGCACAGGGGGCGTCCAAAAACATTCAGTACTTC CSVAQGASKNIQYF
- - TRBJ2-5 TRBV4-2 TGTGCCAACAGCCAACTTCAGGGGACCCCAGAGACCCAGTACTTC CANSQLQGTPETQYF
- few TRBJ2-6 TRBV28 TGTGCCACCCTACAACAGCGGTCTGGGGCCAACGTCCTGACTTTC CATLQQRSGANVLTF
- - TRBJ2-3 TRBV7-8 TGTGTCAGCAGCTTATTTTCGTCACAGGTCACAGATACGCAGTATTTT CVSSLFSSQVTDTQYF
TRBD1 - TRBJ1-5 TRBV12-3/TRBV12-4 TGTGCCAGCAGTTTGGGACAGGGAGTGAATCAGCCCCAGCATTTT CASSLGQGVNQPQHF
TRBD1 - TRBJ1-1 TRBV7-8 TGTGCCAGCAGCCGCCTTACAGGGGGCAATGAAGCTTTCTTT CASSRLTGGNEAFF
TRBD2 - TRBJ2-3 TRBV20-1 TGCAGTGCTAGTGGAGCGGGGGGTTTCACAGATACGCAGTATTTT CSASGAGGFTDTQYF
- - TRBJ2-3 TRBV10-3 TGTGCCATCAGTGGGAGTAGGGAGTCCTCAGGTACAGATACGCAGTATTTT CAISGSRESSGTDTQYF
- - TRBJ1-1 TRBV20-1 TGCAGTGGGACCCTCAGTAATATGAACACTGAAGCTTTCTTT CSGTLSNMNTEAFF
- - TRBJ2-7 TRBV11-2 TGTGCCAGCAGCCTCCGTGGGGTAGCGGCTACCTACGAGCAGTACTTC CASSLRGVAATYEQYF
- - TRBJ2-2 TRBV20-1 TGCAGTGCTGGGCTCGGGGGCAAAGGGGAGCTGTTTTTT CSAGLGGKGELFF
- - TRBJ1-5 TRBV6-5 TGTGCCAGCAGTGCGGGGTATAGACAGCCCCAGCATTTT CASSAGYRQPQHF
- once TRBJ2-3 TRBV20-1 TGCAGTGCTAGAGGCTGGATGACCCCAGATACGCAGTATTTT CSARGWMTPDTQYF
TRBD2 - TRBJ2-1 TRBV20-1 TGCAGTGCTAGAGAGAGACTAGCGGGGTGGAATGAGCAGTTCTTC CSARERLAGWNEQFF
TRBD2 few TRBJ2-3 TRBV4-1 TGCGCCAGCAGCCAGCTATTTCCTCCCGTTCTAGGTAGCGGGAAGCCAGATACGCAGTATTTT CASSQLFPPVLGSGKPDTQYF
- few TRBJ2-2 TRBV10-3 TGTGCCATCAGTGATTCGAACTCCGGGGAGCTGTTTTTT CAISDSNSGELFF
- - TRBJ2-2 TRBV25-1 TGTGCCAGCAGTGACTCAACGGGCAGGGCGAACACCGGGGAGCTGTTTTTT CASSDSTGRANTGELFF
- few TRBJ2-1 TRBV7-9 TGTGCCAGCAGCTTAGCGTCTGGGGGCCCAGGCGGGCAGTTCTTC CASSLASGGPGGQFF
- - TRBJ2-7 TRBV20-1 TGCAGTGCTAGACAAACAGGGACCTACGAGCAGTACTTC CSARQTGTYEQYF
TRBD1 few TRBJ2-5 TRBV4-1 TGCGCCAGCAGCCGTATCGGGACAGTCCAAGAGACCCAGTACTTC CASSRIGTVQETQYF
TRBD1 - TRBJ1-1 TRBV5-1 TGCGCCAGCAGCGTTCAGGGGGCGCGAAACACTGAAGCTTTCTTT CASSVQGARNTEAFF
TRBD1 - TRBJ1-2 TRBV10-3 TGTGCCATCAGTGAGTCCAGACAGGGAAAGAACTATGGCTACACCTTC CAISESRQGKNYGYTF
- - TRBJ2-3 TRBV7-9 TGTGCCAGCAGCCGCTCACAACAACAGGGAACAGATACGCAGTATTTT CASSRSQQQGTDTQYF
TRBD2 - TRBJ2-3 TRBV5-1 TGCGCCAGCAGCGATTCTTGGACTAGCGGAAAACTCACAGATACGCAGTATTTT CASSDSWTSGKLTDTQYF
TRBD1 few TRBJ2-6 TRBV7-3 TGTGCCAGCAGCAGAAGACAGGGGAACGACTCTGGGGCCAACGTCCTGACTTTC CASSRRQGNDSGANVLTF
- - TRBJ1-2 TRBV28 TGTGCCAGCAGCTCCCCCCCACCAAGCAGCTATGGCTACACCTTC CASSSPPPSSYGYTF
TRBD2 once TRBJ2-5 TRBV3-1 TGTACCAGCAGCCAGGATACCCTAGCGGCGGGAGTTGATAGAGAGACCCAGTACTTC CTSSQDTLAAGVDRETQYF
- - TRBJ1-2 TRBV11-2 TGTGCCAGCAGCTTGACCGGACGGCGGATCCTTAATGGAGGCTACACCTTC CASSLTGRRILNGGYTF
- - TRBJ1-5 TRBV19 TGTGCCAGTAGTATATTGGCAGTGGGCAATCAGCCCCAGCATTTT CASSILAVGNQPQHF
TRBD2 - TRBJ2-3 TRBV27 TGTGCCAGCTTATGGGGGGGAGGCCGTAAAGATACGCAGTATTTT CASLWGGGRKDTQYF
- many TRBJ2-7 TRBV20-1 TGCAGTGCTAGGCACAGCTCCTACGAGCAGTACTTC CSARHSSYEQYF